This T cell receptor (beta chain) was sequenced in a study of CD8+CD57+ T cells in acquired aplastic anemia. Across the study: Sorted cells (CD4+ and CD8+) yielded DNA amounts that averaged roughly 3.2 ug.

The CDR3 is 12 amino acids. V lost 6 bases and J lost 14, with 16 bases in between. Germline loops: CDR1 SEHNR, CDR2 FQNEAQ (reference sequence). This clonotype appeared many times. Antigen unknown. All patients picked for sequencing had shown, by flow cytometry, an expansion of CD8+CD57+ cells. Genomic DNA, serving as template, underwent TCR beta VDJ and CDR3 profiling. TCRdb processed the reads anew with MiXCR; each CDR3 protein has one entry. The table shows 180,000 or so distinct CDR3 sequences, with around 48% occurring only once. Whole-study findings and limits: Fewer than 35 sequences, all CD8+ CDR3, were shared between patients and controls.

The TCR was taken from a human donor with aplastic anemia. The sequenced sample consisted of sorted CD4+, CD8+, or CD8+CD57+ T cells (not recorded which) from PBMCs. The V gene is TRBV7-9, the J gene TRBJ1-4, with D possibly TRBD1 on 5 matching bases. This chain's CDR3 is CASSHTGRILFF. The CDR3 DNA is TGTGCCAGCAGTCATACGGGACGGATTCTGTTTTTT.